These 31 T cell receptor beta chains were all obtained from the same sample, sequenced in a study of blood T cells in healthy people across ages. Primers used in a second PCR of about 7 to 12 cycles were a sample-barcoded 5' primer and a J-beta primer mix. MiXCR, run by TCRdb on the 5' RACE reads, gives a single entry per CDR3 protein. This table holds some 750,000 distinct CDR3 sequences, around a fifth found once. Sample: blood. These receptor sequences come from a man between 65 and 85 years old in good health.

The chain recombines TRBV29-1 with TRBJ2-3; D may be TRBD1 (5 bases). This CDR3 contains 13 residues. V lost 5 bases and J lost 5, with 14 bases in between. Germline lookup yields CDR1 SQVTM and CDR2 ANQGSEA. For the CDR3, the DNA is TGCAGCGTTTCAGAAGGGGCTGGAGATACGCAGTATTTT. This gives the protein CSVSEGAGDTQYF.

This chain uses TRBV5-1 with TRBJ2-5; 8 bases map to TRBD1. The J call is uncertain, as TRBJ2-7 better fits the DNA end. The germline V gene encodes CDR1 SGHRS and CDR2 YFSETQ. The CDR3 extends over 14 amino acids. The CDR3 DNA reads TGCGCCAGCAGCTGGACAGGGATTTGGGACGAGCAGTACTTC. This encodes CASSWTGIWDEQYF.

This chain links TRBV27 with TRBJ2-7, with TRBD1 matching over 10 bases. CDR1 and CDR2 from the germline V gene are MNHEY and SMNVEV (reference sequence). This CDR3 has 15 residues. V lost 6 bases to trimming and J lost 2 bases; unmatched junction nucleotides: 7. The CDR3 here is CASRSDRGLTYEQYV. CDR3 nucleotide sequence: TGTGCCAGCAGGAGCGACAGGGGGCTTACCTACGAGCAGTACGTC.

The CDR3 loop reads CASSLSRGAEGEQFF. The CDR3 nucleotides are TGTGCCAGCAGCTTATCCAGGGGGGCGGAGGGTGAGCAGTTCTTC. The chain recombines TRBV11-2 with TRBJ2-1, with a possible D match to TRBD1 (7 bases). The CDR3 has 15 amino acids. Trimming shortened V by 2 bases and J by 9 bases, and 17 bases separated the two germline ends. Germline CDR1 and CDR2: SGHAT and FQNNGV.

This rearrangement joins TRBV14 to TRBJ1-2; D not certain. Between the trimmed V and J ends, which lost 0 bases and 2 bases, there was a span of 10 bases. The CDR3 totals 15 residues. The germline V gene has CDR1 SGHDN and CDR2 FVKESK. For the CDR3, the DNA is TGTGCCAGCAGCCAAGATCTCCTACAGAACTATGGCTACACCTTC. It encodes CASSQDLLQNYGYTF.

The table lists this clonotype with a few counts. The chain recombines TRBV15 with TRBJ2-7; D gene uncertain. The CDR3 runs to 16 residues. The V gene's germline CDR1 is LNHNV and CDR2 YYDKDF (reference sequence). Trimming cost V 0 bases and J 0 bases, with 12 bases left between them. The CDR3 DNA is TGTGCCACCAGCAGAGATGTAAGCTATAGCTCCTACGAGCAGTACTTC. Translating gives CATSRDVSYSSYEQYF.

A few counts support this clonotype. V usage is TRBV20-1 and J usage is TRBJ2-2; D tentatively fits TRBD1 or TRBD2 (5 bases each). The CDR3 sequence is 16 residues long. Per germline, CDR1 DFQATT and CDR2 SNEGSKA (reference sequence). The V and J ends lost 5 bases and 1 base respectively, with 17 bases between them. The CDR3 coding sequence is TGCAGTGCTCCAGATTGGGACGCAGAGAACACCGGGGAGCTGTTTTTT. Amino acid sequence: CSAPDWDAENTGELFF.

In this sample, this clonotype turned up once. CDR3 sequence (DNA): TGTGCCAGCTCACCAGGACTAGCACCGAATGAGCAGTTCTTC. Protein product: CASSPGLAPNEQFF. The J gene is TRBJ2-1, the V gene TRBV18, with 8 bases fitting TRBD2. The V gene end was trimmed by 2 bases and the J gene end by 7 bases; junction bases not matched to a gene: 4. Germline V CDR1 and CDR2: KGHSH, LQKENI. This CDR3 has 14 amino acids.

The CDR3 DNA follows: TGTGCCAGCAGACAGGGACAGGGAAACAATGAGCAGTTCTTC. It translates to CASRQGQGNNEQFF. V and J are TRBV7-9 and TRBJ2-1; TRBD1 agrees at 9 bases. Losses at the gene ends were 6 bases for V and 5 bases for J; bases not matched to a gene: 5. CDR3 length: 14 amino acids. Germline loops: CDR1 SEHNR, CDR2 FQNEAQ (reference sequence).

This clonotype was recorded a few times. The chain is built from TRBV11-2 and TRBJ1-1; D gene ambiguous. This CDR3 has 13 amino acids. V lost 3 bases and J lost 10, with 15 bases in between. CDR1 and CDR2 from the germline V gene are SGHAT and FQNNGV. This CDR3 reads CASSFSRIEGAFF. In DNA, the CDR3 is TGTGCCAGCAGCTTTTCTCGGATCGAAGGAGCTTTCTTT.

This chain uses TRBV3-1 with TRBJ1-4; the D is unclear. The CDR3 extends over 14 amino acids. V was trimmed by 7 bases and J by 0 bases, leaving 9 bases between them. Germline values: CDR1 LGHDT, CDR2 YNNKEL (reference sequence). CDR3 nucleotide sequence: TGTGCCAGCACCCAGCTTGCAACTAATGAAAAACTGTTTTTT. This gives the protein CASTQLATNEKLFF.

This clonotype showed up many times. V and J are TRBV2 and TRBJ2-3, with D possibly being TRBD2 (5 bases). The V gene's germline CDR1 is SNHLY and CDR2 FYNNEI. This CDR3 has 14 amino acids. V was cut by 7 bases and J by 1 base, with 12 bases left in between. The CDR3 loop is CASIPGFGTDTQYF. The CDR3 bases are TGTGCCAGCATTCCGGGATTTGGCACAGATACGCAGTATTTT. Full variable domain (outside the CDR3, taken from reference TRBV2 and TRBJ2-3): EPEVTQTPSHQVTQMGQEVILRCVPISNHLYFYWYRQILGQKVEFLVSFYNNEISEKSEIFDDQFSVERPDGSNFTLKIRSTKLEDSAMYFCASIPGFGTDTQYFGPGTRLTVL.

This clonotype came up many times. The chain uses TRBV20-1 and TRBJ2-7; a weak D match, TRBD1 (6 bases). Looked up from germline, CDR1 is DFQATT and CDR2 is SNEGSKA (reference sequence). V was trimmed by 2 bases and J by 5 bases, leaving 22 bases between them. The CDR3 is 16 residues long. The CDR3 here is CSARKGRGWIGNEQYF. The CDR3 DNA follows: TGCAGTGCTAGAAAGGGCAGGGGATGGATTGGGAACGAGCAGTACTTC.

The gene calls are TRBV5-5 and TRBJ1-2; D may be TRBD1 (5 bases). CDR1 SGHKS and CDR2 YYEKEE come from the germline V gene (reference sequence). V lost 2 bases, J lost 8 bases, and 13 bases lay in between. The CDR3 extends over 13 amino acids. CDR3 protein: CASSFDPRGGYTF. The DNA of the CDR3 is TGTGCCAGCAGCTTCGACCCTCGGGGGGGCTACACCTTC.

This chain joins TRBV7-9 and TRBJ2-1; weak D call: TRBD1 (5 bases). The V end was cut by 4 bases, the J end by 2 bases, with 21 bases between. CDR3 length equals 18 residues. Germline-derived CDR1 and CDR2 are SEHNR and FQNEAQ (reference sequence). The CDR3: CASSSLPLVAQAYNEQFF. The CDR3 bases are TGTGCCAGCAGCTCCCTCCCCCTGGTGGCACAGGCCTACAATGAGCAGTTCTTC.

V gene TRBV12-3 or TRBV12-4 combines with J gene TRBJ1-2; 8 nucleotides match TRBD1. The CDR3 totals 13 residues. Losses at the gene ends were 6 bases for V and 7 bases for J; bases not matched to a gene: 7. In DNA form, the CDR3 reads TGTGCCAGCAGCTTGGACAGGGCCGCTGGCTACACCTTC. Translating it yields CASSLDRAAGYTF.

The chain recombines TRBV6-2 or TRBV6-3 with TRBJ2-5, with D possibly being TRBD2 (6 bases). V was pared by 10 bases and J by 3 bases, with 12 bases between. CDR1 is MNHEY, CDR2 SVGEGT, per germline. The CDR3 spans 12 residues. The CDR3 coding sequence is TGTGCCACCGGGGGAATTAAAGAGACCCAGTACTTC. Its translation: CATGGIKETQYF.

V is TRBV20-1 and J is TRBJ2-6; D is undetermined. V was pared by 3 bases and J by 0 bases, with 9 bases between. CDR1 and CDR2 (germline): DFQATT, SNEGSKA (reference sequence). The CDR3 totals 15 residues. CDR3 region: CSASRLNSGANVLTF. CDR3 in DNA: TGCAGTGCTAGTCGATTAAACTCTGGGGCCAACGTCCTGACTTTC.

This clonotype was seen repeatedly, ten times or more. The CDR3 loop is CASSLQGPYTDTQYF. For the CDR3, the DNA is TGTGCCAGCAGCTTGCAGGGCCCATACACAGATACGCAGTATTTT. The chain recombines TRBV5-8 with TRBJ2-3; possible D gene TRBD1, 5 bases. The CDR3 spans 15 residues. Germline values: CDR1 SGHTS, CDR2 YDEGEE. The V end was cut by 1 base, the J end by 2 bases, with 11 bases between.

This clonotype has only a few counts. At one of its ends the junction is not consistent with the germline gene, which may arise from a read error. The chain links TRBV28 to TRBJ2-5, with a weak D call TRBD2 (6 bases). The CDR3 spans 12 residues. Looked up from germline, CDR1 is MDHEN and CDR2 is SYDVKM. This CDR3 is CASSLARETRYF. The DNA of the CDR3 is TGTGCCAGCAGTTTGGCACGGGAGACCCGGTACTTC.

The CDR3 spells CASSLKGWEAGANVLTF. CDR3 bases: TGCGCCAGCAGCTTGAAGGGTTGGGAAGCTGGGGCCAACGTCCTGACTTTC. The chain couples TRBV5-1 to TRBJ2-6, with D uncertain. Trimming left V 1 base short and J 2 bases short, with 13 bases between. The CDR3 runs 17 residues. Germline V gives CDR1 SGHRS, CDR2 YFSETQ.

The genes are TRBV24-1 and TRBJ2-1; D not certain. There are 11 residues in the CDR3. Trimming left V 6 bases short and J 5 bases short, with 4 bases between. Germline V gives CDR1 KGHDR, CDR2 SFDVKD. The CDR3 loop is CATSFNNEQFF. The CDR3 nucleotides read TGTGCCACCAGTTTCAACAATGAGCAGTTCTTC.

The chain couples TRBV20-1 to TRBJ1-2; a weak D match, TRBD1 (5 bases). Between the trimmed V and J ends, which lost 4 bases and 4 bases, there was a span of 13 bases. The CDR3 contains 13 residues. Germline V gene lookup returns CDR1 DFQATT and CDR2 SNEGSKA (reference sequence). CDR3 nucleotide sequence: TGCAGTGCTATCGGGGCGGAGATCTATGGCTACACCTTC. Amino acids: CSAIGAEIYGYTF.

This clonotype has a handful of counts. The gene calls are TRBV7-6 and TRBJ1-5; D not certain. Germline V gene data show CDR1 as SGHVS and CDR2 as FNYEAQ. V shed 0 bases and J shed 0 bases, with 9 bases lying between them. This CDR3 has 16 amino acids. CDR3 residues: CASSLAGGFSNQPQHF. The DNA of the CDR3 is TGTGCCAGCAGCTTAGCTGGCGGATTTAGCAATCAGCCCCAGCATTTT. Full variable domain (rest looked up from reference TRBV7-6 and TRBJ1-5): GAGVSQSPRYKVTKRGQDVALRCDPISGHVSLYWYRQALGQGPEFLTYFNYEAQQDKSGLPNDRFSAERPEGSISTLTIQRTEQRDSAMYRCASSLAGGFSNQPQHFGDGTRLSIL.

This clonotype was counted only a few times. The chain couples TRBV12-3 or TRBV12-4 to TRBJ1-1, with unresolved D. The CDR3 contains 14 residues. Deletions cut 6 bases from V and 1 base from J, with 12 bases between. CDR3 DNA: TGTGCCAGCAGCCTCAGCGAGGGGAACACTGAAGCTTTCTTT. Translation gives CASSLSEGNTEAFF.

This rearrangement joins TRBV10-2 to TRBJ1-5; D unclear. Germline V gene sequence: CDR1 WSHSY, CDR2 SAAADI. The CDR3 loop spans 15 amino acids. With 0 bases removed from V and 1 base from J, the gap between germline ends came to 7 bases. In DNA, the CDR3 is TGCGCCAGCAGTGAGTCGTTGACAAGCAATCAGCCCCAGCATTTT. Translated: CASSESLTSNQPQHF.

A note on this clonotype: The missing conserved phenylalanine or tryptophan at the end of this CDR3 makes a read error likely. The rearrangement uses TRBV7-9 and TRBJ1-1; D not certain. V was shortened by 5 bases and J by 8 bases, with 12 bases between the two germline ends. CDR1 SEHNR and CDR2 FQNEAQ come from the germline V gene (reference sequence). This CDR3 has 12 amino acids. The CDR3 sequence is CASSPLGQEAFL. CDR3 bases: TGTGCCAGCAGCCCCCTCGGGCAGGAAGCTTTCCTT.

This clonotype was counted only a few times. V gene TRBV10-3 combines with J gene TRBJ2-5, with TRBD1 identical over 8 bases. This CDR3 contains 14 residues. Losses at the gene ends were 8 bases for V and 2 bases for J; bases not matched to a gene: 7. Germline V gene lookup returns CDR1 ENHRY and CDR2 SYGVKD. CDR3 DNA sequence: TGTGCCATCGGGGACAGGACGGTACAAGAGACCCAGTACTTC. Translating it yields CAIGDRTVQETQYF.

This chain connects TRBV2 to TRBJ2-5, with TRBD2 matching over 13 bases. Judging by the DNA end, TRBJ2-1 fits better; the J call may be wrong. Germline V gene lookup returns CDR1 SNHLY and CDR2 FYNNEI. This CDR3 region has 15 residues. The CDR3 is CASSKTSGRWSEQFF. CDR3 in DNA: TGTGCCAGCAGCAAGACTAGCGGGAGGTGGAGTGAGCAGTTCTTC.

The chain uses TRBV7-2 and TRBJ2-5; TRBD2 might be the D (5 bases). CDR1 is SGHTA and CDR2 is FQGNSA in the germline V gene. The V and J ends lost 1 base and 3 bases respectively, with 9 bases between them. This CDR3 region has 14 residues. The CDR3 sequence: CASSLVAREETQYF. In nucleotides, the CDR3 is TGTGCCAGCAGCTTAGTGGCGAGGGAAGAGACCCAGTACTTC.

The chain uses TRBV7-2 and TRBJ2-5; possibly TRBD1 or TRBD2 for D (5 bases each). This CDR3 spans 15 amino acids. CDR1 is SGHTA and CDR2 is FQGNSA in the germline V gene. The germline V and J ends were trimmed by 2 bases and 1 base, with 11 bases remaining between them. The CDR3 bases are TGTGCCAGCAGCTTATATATGGGGACCCAAGAGACCCAGTACTTC. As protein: CASSLYMGTQETQYF.